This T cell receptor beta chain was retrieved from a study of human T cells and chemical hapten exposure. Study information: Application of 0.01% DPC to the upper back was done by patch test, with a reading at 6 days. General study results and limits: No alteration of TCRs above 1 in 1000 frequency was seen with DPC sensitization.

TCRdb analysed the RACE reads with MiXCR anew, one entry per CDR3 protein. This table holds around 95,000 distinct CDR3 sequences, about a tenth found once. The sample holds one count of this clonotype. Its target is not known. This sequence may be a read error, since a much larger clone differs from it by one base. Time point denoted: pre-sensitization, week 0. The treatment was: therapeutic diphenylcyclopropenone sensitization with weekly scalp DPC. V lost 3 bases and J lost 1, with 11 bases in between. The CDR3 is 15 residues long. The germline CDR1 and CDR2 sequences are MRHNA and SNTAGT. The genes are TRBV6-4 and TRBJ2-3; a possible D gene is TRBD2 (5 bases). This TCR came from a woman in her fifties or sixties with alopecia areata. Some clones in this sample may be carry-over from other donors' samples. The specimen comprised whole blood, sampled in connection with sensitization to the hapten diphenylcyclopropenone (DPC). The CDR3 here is CASSDGSEGTDTQYF. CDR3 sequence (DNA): TGTGCCAGCAGTGATGGGAGCGAGGGCACAGATACGCAGTATTTT.